These 20 T cell receptor beta chains share one sample of origin, sequenced in a study of cytomegalovirus exposure and HLA in healthy donors. Researchers ran the PCR with 60 Vbeta and 13 Jbeta primers. The assay was immunoSEQ multiplex PCR, and TCRdb's table has in-frame clones only and misses some. The repertoire holds roughly 120,000 clones, about four fifths seen once, with roughly 3.9% in the top ten. The sequencing sample was made of PBMCs. The receptors originated from a woman aged 25 to 39 in good health and CMV-seronegative.

The chain combines TRBV2 with TRBJ1-1, with 7 bases identical to TRBD1. The ends lost 6 bases at V and 5 bases at J; junction bases unmatched: 12. From germline, CDR1 is SNHLY and CDR2 FYNNEI. CDR3 length: 15 amino acids. The chain's CDR3 is CASRPGQLVGTEAFF. Written as DNA, the CDR3 is TGTGCCAGCAGACCGGGACAGTTGGTTGGGACTGAAGCTTTCTTT.

The chain links TRBV19 to TRBJ2-1, with 8 bases identical to TRBD2. CDR1 and CDR2 from the germline V gene are LNHDA and SQIVND (reference sequence). Unmatched junction bases numbered 6, after V lost 5 bases and J lost 6 bases. CDR3 length equals 14 residues. The CDR3 loop reads CASSRGLVGNEQFF. For the CDR3, the DNA is TGTGCCAGTAGTCGGGGACTAGTCGGCAATGAGCAGTTCTTC.

This clone has more than one count but fewer than ten. The V call is TRBV7-2, the J call TRBJ2-3, with 9 bases matching TRBD1. The J segment lost 5 bases and the V segment lost 5 bases, leaving 5 bases of the junction unmatched. The CDR3 spans 14 residues. The germline CDR1 and CDR2 sequences are SGHTA and FQGNSA. For the CDR3, the DNA is TGTGCCAGCAGCCTCACAGGGGGCAGAGATACGCAGTATTTT. Translation gives CASSLTGGRDTQYF.

The gene calls are TRBV2 and TRBJ1-1, with D hard to call. V was trimmed by 6 bases and J by 0 bases, leaving 14 bases between them. The CDR3 is made up of 15 amino acids. The germline CDR1 and CDR2 sequences are SNHLY and FYNNEI. The CDR3 DNA sequence: TGTGCCAGCAGCCCCTCTGGCAGGATGAACACTGAAGCTTTCTTT. This sequence encodes CASSPSGRMNTEAFF.

This sequence joins TRBV6-5 and TRBJ1-2, with 8 bases matching TRBD1. The germline V gene encodes CDR1 MNHEY and CDR2 SVGAGI. This CDR3 comprises 14 residues. After removal of 6 bases from V and 3 bases from J, the junction contained 6 bases not matched to a gene. The CDR3 coding sequence is TGTGCCAGCAGCCTCGGGACAGGCTACTATGGCTACACCTTC. This gives the protein CASSLGTGYYGYTF.

The chain recombines TRBV11-2 with TRBJ2-1; 13 positions agree with TRBD2. Germline V gene lookup returns CDR1 SGHAT and CDR2 FQNNGV. Trimming removed 5 bases from V and 9 bases from J; junction bases left unmatched: 4. This CDR3 spans 14 amino acids. The CDR3 DNA follows: TGTGCCAGCAGCACGGGACTAGCGGGATGTGAGCAGTTCTTC. Translation: CASSTGLAGCEQFF.

CDR3 coding DNA: TGTGCCAGTAGTCGGGACAGGGTTGTCTATGGCTACACCTTC. As protein: CASSRDRVVYGYTF. The rearrangement uses TRBV19 and TRBJ1-2; 9 positions match TRBD1. J lost 4 bases, V lost 5 bases, and 5 bases had no gene match. CDR3 length: 14 amino acids. Germline values: CDR1 LNHDA, CDR2 SQIVND (reference sequence).

The chain uses TRBV4-2 and TRBJ2-2; no reliable D call. There are 18 residues in the CDR3. Germline-derived CDR1 and CDR2 are LGHNA and YNFKEQ. Trimming stripped 0 bases from V and 2 bases from J, with 16 bases between. The CDR3 nucleotides are TGTGCCAGCAGCCAAGATATTGTAGGTGGTAGCAACACCGGGGAGCTGTTTTTT. Translation: CASSQDIVGGSNTGELFF.

The chain joins TRBV5-1 to TRBJ2-3; possible D gene TRBD2, 5 bases. This CDR3 has 14 residues. With 4 bases removed from V and 1 base from J, the gap between germline ends came to 10 bases. Germline V gene lookup returns CDR1 SGHRS and CDR2 YFSETQ. The CDR3 reads CASSMGVGTDTQYF. In nucleotides, the CDR3 is TGCGCCAGCAGCATGGGAGTGGGCACAGATACGCAGTATTTT.

The chain carries TRBV27 and TRBJ1-6; 7 bases line up with TRBD1. Germline V gene lookup returns CDR1 MNHEY and CDR2 SMNVEV (reference sequence). The CDR3 spans 13 residues. The junction had 6 bases not matched to a gene; V was cut back by 8 bases and J by 8 bases. CDR3 nucleotide sequence: TGTGCCAGCGGGGACAGAGAATATTCACCCCTCCACTTT. Translated, it gives CASGDREYSPLHF.

As regards this clone: Other DNA sequences in this specimen translate into the identical CDR3. CDR3 sequence reads: CASSSGPRGGNEQYF. For the CDR3, the DNA is TGTGCCAGCAGCTCGGGTCCTAGGGGCGGAAACGAGCAGTACTTC. The chain carries TRBV7-9 and TRBJ2-7, with D perhaps matching TRBD1 (5 bases). V was pared by 4 bases and J by 5 bases, with 18 bases between. This CDR3 has 15 residues. Germline V gene sequence: CDR1 SEHNR, CDR2 FQNEAQ (reference sequence).

The chain employs TRBV28 and TRBJ2-7, with 12 bases fitting TRBD2. Per germline, CDR1 MDHEN and CDR2 SYDVKM. This CDR3 contains 15 residues. With V trimmed by 5 bases and J by 7 bases, 9 bases remained unmatched. The CDR3 here is CASSIPTSGRREQYF. CDR3 coding DNA: TGTGCCAGCAGTATCCCGACTAGCGGGAGAAGGGAGCAGTACTTC. Supplemented by reference TRBV28 and TRBJ2-7, the full variable domain reads DVKVTQSSRYLVKRTGEKVFLECVQDMDHENMFWYRQDPGLGLRLIYFSYDVKMKEKGDIPEGYSVSREKKERFSLILESASTNQTSMYLCASSIPTSGRREQYFGPGTRLTVT.

The chain combines TRBV2 with TRBJ2-7; 9 nucleotides match TRBD1. Looked up from germline, CDR1 is SNHLY and CDR2 is FYNNEI. V trimming: 7 bases; J trimming: 3 bases; junction bases outside the gene matches: 4. CDR3 length equals 13 residues. CDR3 sequence (DNA): TGTGCCAGCACGGAGACAGGGGGCTACGAGCAGTACTTC. Amino acids: CASTETGGYEQYF.

The rearrangement links TRBV15 to TRBJ2-2; unclear D gene. CDR3 length: 15 amino acids. V was pared by 1 base and J by 1 base, with 7 bases between. Germline assignment: CDR1 LNHNV and CDR2 YYDKDF (reference sequence). CDR3 residues: CATSRATKNTGELFF. The CDR3 nucleotides read TGTGCCACCAGCAGAGCCACAAAGAACACCGGGGAGCTGTTTTTT.

This chain joins TRBV10-2 and TRBJ2-3, with D unclear. V lost 2 bases and J 3 bases, leaving 6 bases between the germline ends. Germline CDR1 WSHSY, CDR2 SAAADI. This CDR3 spans 13 amino acids. The CDR3 loop reads CASSEGRTDTQYF. For the CDR3, the DNA is TGCGCCAGCAGTGAGGGCAGGACAGATACGCAGTATTTT.

V usage is TRBV15 and J usage is TRBJ2-7, with a weak D call TRBD1 (6 bases). CDR1 is LNHNV and CDR2 is YYDKDF in the germline V gene (reference sequence). The CDR3 is 15 residues long. Trimming shortened V by 1 base and J by 0 bases, and 10 bases separated the two germline ends. CDR3 in DNA: TGTGCCACCAGCAGAGTTAGGACAGCCTCCTACGAGCAGTACTTC. It yields the protein CATSRVRTASYEQYF.

The chain's CDR3 is CASSDPGLVHEQYF. In DNA form, the CDR3 reads TGTGCCAGCAGCGATCCCGGTCTTGTCCACGAGCAGTACTTC. This rearrangement joins TRBV7-9 to TRBJ2-7; D gene uncertain. This CDR3 contains 14 residues. Germline assignment: CDR1 SEHNR and CDR2 FQNEAQ (reference sequence). Trimming removed 5 bases at V and 5 bases at J, with 16 bases between.

The chain joins TRBV7-8 to TRBJ1-4; D uncertain. CDR3 size: 14 residues. V lost 2 bases and J lost 5, with 9 bases in between. CDR1 and CDR2 (germline): SGHVS, FQNEAQ. DNA of the CDR3: TGTGCCAGCAGCTTAACCGACGGGAATGAAAAACTGTTTTTT. Its protein is CASSLTDGNEKLFF.

In nucleotides, the CDR3 is TGTGCCAGCAGCTCCTCGGGACAGTCGTTGACCTACAATGAGCAGTTCTTC. As protein: CASSSSGQSLTYNEQFF. This rearrangement joins TRBV7-3 to TRBJ2-1, with 7 bases fitting TRBD1. Trimming took 4 bases from V and 2 from J; bases not matched to a gene: 11. Germline V CDR1 and CDR2: SGHTA, FQGTGA. CDR3 length: 17 amino acids. Supplemented by reference TRBV7-3 and TRBJ2-1, the full variable domain reads GAGVSQTPSNKVTEKGKYVELRCDPISGHTALYWYRQSLGQGPEFLIYFQGTGAADDSGLPNDRFFAVRPEGSVSTLKIQRTERGDSAVYLCASSSSGQSLTYNEQFFGPGTRLTVL.

This clone showed up just once. The CDR3, as DNA: TGTGCCAGCAGTTTGGGACTAGCGAGCGAGCAGTACTTC. Its protein product is CASSLGLASEQYF. The rearrangement links TRBV27 to TRBJ2-5, with 10 bases matching TRBD2. Judging by the DNA end, TRBJ2-7 fits better; the J call may be wrong. Germline V CDR1 and CDR2: MNHEY, SMNVEV (reference sequence). The CDR3 totals 13 residues.